These 19 T cell receptor beta chains came from one sample sequenced in a study of control samples from healthy donors and cancer patients. Assay: immunoSEQ multiplex PCR; the TCRdb copy retains only in-frame clones and omits some. The data contain tens of thousands of clones, approximately 89% of them singletons. Sequenced: PBMCs. These receptors were obtained from a woman aged 40-49 years with head and neck cancer.

This sequence joins TRBV28 and TRBJ2-7; TRBD1 agrees at 8 bases. Germline CDR1 MDHEN, CDR2 SYDVKM. With 5 bases clipped from V and 2 bases from J, the junction kept 8 bases outside the gene matches. The CDR3 loop spans 15 amino acids. This CDR3 reads CASSGTGRKTYEQYF. The CDR3 nucleotides read TGTGCCAGCAGTGGGACAGGTCGAAAAACCTACGAGCAGTACTTC.

The genes are TRBV18 and TRBJ2-2, with D possibly TRBD1 on 6 matching bases. CDR1 KGHSH and CDR2 LQKENI come from the germline V gene. The CDR3 totals 15 residues. V lost 3 bases and J 1 base, leaving 9 bases between the germline ends. DNA for the CDR3: TGTGCCAGCTCACCGGAGACAGGGAACACCGGGGAGCTGTTTTTT. Amino acid sequence: CASSPETGNTGELFF.

The chain has TRBV5-1 and TRBJ2-5, with TRBD1 identical over 12 bases. This CDR3 contains 15 residues. The germline gives CDR1 SGHRS, CDR2 YFSETQ. V lost 4 bases and J lost 9; bases outside the gene matches: 10. CDR3 protein: CASSHGTGGPMAQYF. The DNA of the CDR3 is TGCGCCAGCAGCCATGGGACAGGGGGCCCCATGGCCCAGTACTTC.

The chain uses TRBV6-1 and TRBJ1-5; D is undetermined. Between the trimmed V and J ends, which lost 2 bases and 5 bases, there was a span of 7 bases. Germline V gives CDR1 MNHNS, CDR2 SASEGT. The CDR3 runs to 13 residues. The CDR3 protein is CASSERAYQPQHF. The CDR3 nucleotides are TGTGCCAGCAGTGAAAGGGCCTATCAGCCCCAGCATTTT.

The J gene is TRBJ2-5, the V gene TRBV27; no reliable D call. In germline, CDR1 is MNHEY, CDR2 SMNVEV (reference sequence). The CDR3 loop spans 16 amino acids. V was clipped by 3 bases and J by 3 bases, with 17 bases between them. The CDR3, as DNA: TGTGCCAGCAGTTTCCGCGTGGCGGAAAAAAAAGAGACCCAGTACTTC. It specifies CASSFRVAEKKETQYF.

The gene calls are TRBV5-6 and TRBJ1-5; D remains ambiguous. In germline, CDR1 is SGHDT, CDR2 YYEEEE. Trimming shortened V by 0 bases and J by 9 bases, and 16 bases separated the two germline ends. The CDR3 sequence is 15 residues long. The chain's CDR3 is CASSLGAATPRPQHF. The CDR3 bases are TGTGCCAGCAGCTTGGGGGCGGCCACCCCACGGCCCCAGCATTTT.

The chain joins TRBV5-1 to TRBJ2-1; 8 nucleotides align to TRBD2. Germline values: CDR1 SGHRS, CDR2 YFSETQ. CDR3 length equals 15 residues. Germline trimming cut 6 bases from V and 5 bases from J; bases unmatched to any gene: 10. The CDR3 reads CASMPVGLENNEQFF. In DNA, the CDR3 is TGCGCCAGCATGCCTGTGGGACTAGAGAACAATGAGCAGTTCTTC.

The chain is built from TRBV7-9 and TRBJ1-5; D perhaps matches TRBD1 (6 bases). With 1 base removed from V and 1 base from J, the gap between germline ends came to 14 bases. This CDR3 spans 17 amino acids. Germline V lookup: CDR1 SEHNR, CDR2 FQNEAQ (reference sequence). The CDR3 sequence: CASSLGTGGNSNQPQHF. The CDR3 coding sequence is TGTGCCAGCAGCTTAGGGACTGGGGGCAACAGCAATCAGCCCCAGCATTTT.

In its sample, this clone was seen a few times. The chain is built from TRBV14 and TRBJ1-6, with 7 bases aligning to TRBD1. Unmatched junction bases numbered 9, after V lost 6 bases and J lost 7 bases. Germline-derived CDR1 and CDR2 are SGHDN and FVKESK. This CDR3 is 15 amino acids long. CDR3 loop: CASSSDRVRNSPLHF. DNA for the CDR3: TGTGCCAGCAGTTCCGACAGGGTACGGAATTCACCCCTCCACTTT.

This clone was picked up one time. The rearrangement links TRBV27 to TRBJ1-2; D not resolved. The germline gives CDR1 MNHEY, CDR2 SMNVEV (reference sequence). V lost 6 bases and J 8 bases, leaving 34 bases between the germline ends. The CDR3 extends over 19 amino acids. Written as DNA, the CDR3 is TGTGCCAGCAGCCCCCCCCAGGCGTGCGCGAACCGAAGAAAAAGGGGCTACACCTTC. The encoded protein is CASSPPQACANRRKRGYTF.

The genes are TRBV6-5 and TRBJ2-7; maybe TRBD2 (5 bases). Trimming removed 6 bases from V and 3 bases from J, with 12 bases in between. The CDR3 is made up of 13 amino acids. Germline V CDR1 and CDR2: MNHEY, SVGAGI. This CDR3 is CASRATGNYEQYF. The CDR3 coding sequence is TGTGCCAGCAGGGCGACCGGGAACTACGAGCAGTACTTC.

The chain employs TRBV19 and TRBJ2-7, with D perhaps matching TRBD2 (5 bases). V shed 4 bases and J shed 2 bases, with 12 bases lying between them. This CDR3 contains 14 residues. Germline V gene lookup returns CDR1 LNHDA and CDR2 SQIVND (reference sequence). CDR3 sequence reads: CASSTEVGPYEQYF. As DNA, the CDR3 is TGTGCCAGTAGTACGGAGGTAGGCCCCTACGAGCAGTACTTC.

The chain has TRBV28 and TRBJ2-7, with D possibly being TRBD1 (6 bases). Trimming cost V 6 bases and J 3 bases, with 18 bases left between them. The CDR3 is 15 residues long. CDR1 and CDR2 from the germline V gene are MDHEN and SYDVKM. The CDR3 is CASRDSGTRVYEQYF. The CDR3 nucleotides read TGTGCCAGCAGGGATTCCGGGACAAGGGTCTACGAGCAGTACTTC.

The V call is TRBV11-3, the J call TRBJ1-4; D is ambiguous. Trimming removed 5 bases at V and 7 bases at J, with 11 bases between. CDR3 length: 13 amino acids. Germline CDR1 and CDR2: SGHNT and YENEEA. The DNA for the CDR3 is TGTGCCAGCAGCCAACAATATGGTGAAAAACTGTTTTTT. Amino acids: CASSQQYGEKLFF.

The V and J genes are TRBV6-1 and TRBJ1-2; weak D call: TRBD1 (5 bases). The CDR3 extends over 15 amino acids. Germline V lookup: CDR1 MNHNS, CDR2 SASEGT. V lost 2 bases, J lost 3 bases, and 13 bases lay in between. The DNA for the CDR3 is TGTGCCAGCAGTGAACCCGGGACCGGACACTATGGCTACACCTTC. Translating it yields CASSEPGTGHYGYTF.

Details on this clone: Other DNA sequences in this sample translate to the same CDR3. The J gene is TRBJ1-1, the V gene TRBV6-5; 12 nucleotides agree with TRBD1. Trimming removed 6 bases from V and 10 bases from J; junction bases left unmatched: 12. The CDR3 is made up of 15 amino acids. Germline CDR1 is MNHEY and CDR2 is SVGAGI. This CDR3 reads CASRGSGTGGSGAFF. The CDR3 bases are TGTGCCAGCAGGGGTTCTGGGACAGGGGGCTCGGGAGCTTTCTTT.

The chain joins TRBV5-1 to TRBJ1-1; D remains unclear. V lost 0 bases, J lost 1 base, and 10 bases lay in between. There are 15 residues in the CDR3. Per the germline V gene, CDR1 is SGHRS and CDR2 is YFSETQ. The CDR3, as DNA: TGCGCCAGCAGCTTGGACTTGGCTAGGAACACTGAAGCTTTCTTT. It encodes CASSLDLARNTEAFF.

The V gene is TRBV18, the J gene TRBJ2-1; TRBD2 might be the D (6 bases). The CDR3 runs to 15 residues. Germline V gene data show CDR1 as KGHSH and CDR2 as LQKENI. V lost 4 bases, J lost 0 bases, and 10 bases lay in between. The CDR3 region is CASSLAVSSYNEQFF. The CDR3 coding sequence is TGTGCCAGCTCACTAGCGGTTAGCTCCTACAATGAGCAGTTCTTC.

The chain employs TRBV4-1 and TRBJ2-3; D may be TRBD2 (6 bases). Between the trimmed V and J ends, which lost 3 bases and 1 base, there was a span of 11 bases. The CDR3 extends over 15 amino acids. CDR1 MGHRA and CDR2 YSYEKL come from the germline V gene. CDR3 sequence: CASSQQWGGTDTQYF. DNA for the CDR3: TGCGCCAGCAGCCAGCAGTGGGGGGGCACAGATACGCAGTATTTT.